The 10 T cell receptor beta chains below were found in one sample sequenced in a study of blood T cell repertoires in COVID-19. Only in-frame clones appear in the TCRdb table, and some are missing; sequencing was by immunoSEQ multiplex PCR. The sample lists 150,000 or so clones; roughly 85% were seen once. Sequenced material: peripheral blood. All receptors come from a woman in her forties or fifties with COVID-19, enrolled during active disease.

CDR3 residues: CASSSTSSGGGELFF. Written as DNA, the CDR3 is TGTGCCAGCAGTTCCACTTCTAGCGGGGGCGGGGAGCTGTTTTTT. This chain connects TRBV6-5 to TRBJ2-2, with 10 bases that match TRBD2. V shed 4 bases, J shed 7 bases, and the junction held 6 bases outside the gene matches. Germline-derived CDR1 and CDR2 are MNHEY and SVGAGI. The CDR3 loop spans 15 amino acids.

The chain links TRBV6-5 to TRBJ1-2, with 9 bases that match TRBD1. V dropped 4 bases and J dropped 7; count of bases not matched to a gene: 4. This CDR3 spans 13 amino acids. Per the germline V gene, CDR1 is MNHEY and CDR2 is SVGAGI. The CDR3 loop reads CASSSTGGGGYTF. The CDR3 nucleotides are TGTGCCAGCAGTTCCACAGGGGGCGGTGGCTACACCTTC.

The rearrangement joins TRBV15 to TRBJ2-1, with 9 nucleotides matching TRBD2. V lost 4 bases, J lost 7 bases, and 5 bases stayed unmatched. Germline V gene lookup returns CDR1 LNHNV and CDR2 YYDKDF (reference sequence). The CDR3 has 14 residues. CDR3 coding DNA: TGTGCCACCAGCACCGGGACTAGCATTAATGAGCAGTTCTTC. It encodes CATSTGTSINEQFF.

The CDR3 here is CASSQDIRAPETQYF. The CDR3, as DNA: TGCGCCAGCAGCCAAGATATCAGGGCCCCAGAGACCCAGTACTTC. V gene TRBV4-3 combines with J gene TRBJ2-5; TRBD1 might be the D (5 bases). The CDR3 runs 15 residues. From germline, CDR1 is LGHNA and CDR2 YSLEER. Trimming took 0 bases from V and 4 from J, leaving 12 bases between them.

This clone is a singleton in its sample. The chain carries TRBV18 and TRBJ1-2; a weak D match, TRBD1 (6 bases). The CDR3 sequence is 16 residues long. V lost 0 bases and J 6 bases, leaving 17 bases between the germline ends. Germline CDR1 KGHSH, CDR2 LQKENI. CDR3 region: CASSPPGNRVGDGYTF. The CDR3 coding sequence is TGTGCCAGCTCACCACCGGGTAACAGGGTTGGTGATGGCTACACCTTC. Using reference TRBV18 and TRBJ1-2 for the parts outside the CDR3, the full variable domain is NAGVMQNPRHLVRRRGQEARLRCSPMKGHSHVYWYRQLPEEGLKFMVYLQKENIIDESGMPKERFSAEFPKEGPSILRIQQVVRGDSAAYFCASSPPGNRVGDGYTFGSGTRLTVV.

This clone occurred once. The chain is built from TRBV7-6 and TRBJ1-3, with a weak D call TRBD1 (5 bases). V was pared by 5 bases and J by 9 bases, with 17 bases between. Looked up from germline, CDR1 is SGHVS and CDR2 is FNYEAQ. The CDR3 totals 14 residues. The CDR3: CASSQGGTEGTIYF. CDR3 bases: TGTGCCAGCAGCCAGGGCGGGACGGAGGGCACCATATATTTT.

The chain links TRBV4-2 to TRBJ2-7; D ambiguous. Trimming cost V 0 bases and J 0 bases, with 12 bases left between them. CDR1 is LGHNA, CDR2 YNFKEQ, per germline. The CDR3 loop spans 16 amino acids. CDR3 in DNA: TGTGCCAGCAGCCAAGAGCAGCGATTAAGCTCCTACGAGCAGTACTTC. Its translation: CASSQEQRLSSYEQYF.

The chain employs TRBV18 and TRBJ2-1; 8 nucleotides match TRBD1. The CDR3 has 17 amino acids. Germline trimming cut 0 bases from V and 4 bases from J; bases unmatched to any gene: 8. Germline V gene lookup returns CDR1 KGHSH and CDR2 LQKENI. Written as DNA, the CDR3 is TGTGCCAGCTCACCACCGAATTCGGGACAGGAGTACAATGAGCAGTTCTTC. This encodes CASSPPNSGQEYNEQFF.

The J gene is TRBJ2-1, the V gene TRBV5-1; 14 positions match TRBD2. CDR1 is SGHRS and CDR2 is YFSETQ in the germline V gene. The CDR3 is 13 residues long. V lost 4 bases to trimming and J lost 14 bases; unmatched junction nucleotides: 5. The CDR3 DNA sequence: TGCGCCAGCAGCCAGACTAGCGGGGGGGCCGAGTTCTTC. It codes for CASSQTSGGAEFF.

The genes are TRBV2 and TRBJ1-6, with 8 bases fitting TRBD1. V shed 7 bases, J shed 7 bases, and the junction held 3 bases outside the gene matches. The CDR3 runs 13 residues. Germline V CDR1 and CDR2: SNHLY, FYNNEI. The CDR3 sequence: CASMTGENSPLHF. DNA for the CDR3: TGTGCCAGCATGACAGGGGAGAATTCACCCCTCCACTTT.